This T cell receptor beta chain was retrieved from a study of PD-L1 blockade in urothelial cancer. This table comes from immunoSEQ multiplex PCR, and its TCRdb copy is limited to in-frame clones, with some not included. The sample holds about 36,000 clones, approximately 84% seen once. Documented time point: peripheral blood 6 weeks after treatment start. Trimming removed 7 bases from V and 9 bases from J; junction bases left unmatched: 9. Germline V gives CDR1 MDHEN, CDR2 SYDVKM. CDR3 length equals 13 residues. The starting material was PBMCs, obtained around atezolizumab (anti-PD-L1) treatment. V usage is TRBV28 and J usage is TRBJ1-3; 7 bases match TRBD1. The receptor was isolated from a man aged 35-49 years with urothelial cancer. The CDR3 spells CASTSPQGGTIYF. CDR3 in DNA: TGTGCCAGCACCTCCCCCCAGGGGGGCACCATATATTTT.